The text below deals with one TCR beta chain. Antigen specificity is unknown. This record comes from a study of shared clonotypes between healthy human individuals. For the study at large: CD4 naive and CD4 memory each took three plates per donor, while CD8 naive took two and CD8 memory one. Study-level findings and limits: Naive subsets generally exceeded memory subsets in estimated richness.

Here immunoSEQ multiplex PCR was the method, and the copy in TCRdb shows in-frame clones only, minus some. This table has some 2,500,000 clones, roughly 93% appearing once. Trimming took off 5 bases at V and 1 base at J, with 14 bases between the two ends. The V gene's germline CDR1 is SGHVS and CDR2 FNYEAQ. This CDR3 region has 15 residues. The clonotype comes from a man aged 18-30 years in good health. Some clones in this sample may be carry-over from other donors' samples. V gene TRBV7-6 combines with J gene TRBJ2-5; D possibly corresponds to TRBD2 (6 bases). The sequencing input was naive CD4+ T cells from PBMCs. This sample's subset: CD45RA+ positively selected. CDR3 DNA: TGTGCCAGCAGCCAAACCAGCGGGCCCCAAGAGACCCAGTACTTC. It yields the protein CASSQTSGPQETQYF.